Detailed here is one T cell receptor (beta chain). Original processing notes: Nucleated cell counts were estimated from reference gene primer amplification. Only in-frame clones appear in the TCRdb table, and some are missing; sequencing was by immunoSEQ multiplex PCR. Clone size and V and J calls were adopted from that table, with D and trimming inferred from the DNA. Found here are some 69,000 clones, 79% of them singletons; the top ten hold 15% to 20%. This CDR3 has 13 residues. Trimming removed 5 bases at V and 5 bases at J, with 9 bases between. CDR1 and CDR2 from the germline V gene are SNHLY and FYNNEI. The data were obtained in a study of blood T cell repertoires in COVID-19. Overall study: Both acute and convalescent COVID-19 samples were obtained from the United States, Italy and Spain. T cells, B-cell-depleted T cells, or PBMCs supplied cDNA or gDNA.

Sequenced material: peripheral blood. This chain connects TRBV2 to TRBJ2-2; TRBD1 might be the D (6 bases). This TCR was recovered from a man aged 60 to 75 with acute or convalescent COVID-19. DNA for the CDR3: TGTGCCAGCAGTATTCAGGGGACCGGGGAGCTGTTTTTT. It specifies CASSIQGTGELFF.